This T cell receptor (beta chain) was retrieved from a study of metastatic and nonmetastatic thyroid tumors. Study overall: Where malignant and benign thyroid patients were concerned, repertoires were compared across blood and tumor or nodule tissue. Findings of the study overall: Significantly greater TCR beta diversity was reportedly found in malignant thyroid tumors than in benign nodules (in blood and tumor).

As to this clone: Antigen unknown.

Original analysis: The distant-metastasis classifier for papillary thyroid cancer was built from CDR3 differences across clinicopathological groups. TCRdb re-analyzed the PCR reads through MiXCR. What appears here as the V and J calls and clone size reflects TCRdb's work, not the paper's. This sample has some 22,000 clones, with approximately 11% found just once. This CDR3 comprises 14 residues. Germline CDR1 SGHRS, CDR2 YFSETQ. J gave up 7 bases and V 3 bases, and 4 bases lay outside the gene matches. All patients reached thyroid surgery having received no treatment beforehand. This chain joins TRBV5-1 and TRBJ2-2, with 9 bases identical to TRBD1. This receptor was taken from a female donor with papillary thyroid cancer or a benign thyroid nodule (not recorded which). Some clones in this sample may be carry-over from other donors' samples. Sequencing was carried out using blood. The CDR3 sequence is CASSSGTGFGELFF. In DNA, the CDR3 is TGCGCCAGCAGCTCCGGGACAGGGTTCGGGGAGCTGTTTTTT.